The 5 T cell receptor beta chains listed next were all sequenced from one sample in a study of shared clonotypes between healthy human individuals. Libraries were prepared by immunoSEQ multiplex PCR; TCRdb keeps only in-frame clonotypes and omits some of them. Of approximately 400,000 clones in the sample, 96% were seen once. The sample comprised memory CD8+ T cells sorted from blood. As to subset: CD45RO+ cells pooled with CCR7-negative TemRA cells. These TCRs come from a man younger than 40 in good health.

The chain joins TRBV27 to TRBJ1-3, with 11 bases aligning to TRBD1. CDR3 length: 17 residues. Germline assignment: CDR1 MNHEY and CDR2 SMNVEV (reference sequence). V lost 5 bases to trimming and J lost 4 bases; unmatched junction nucleotides: 10. In DNA, the CDR3 is TGTGCCAGCAGTCCAGGACAGGGGGCTGCATCCGGAAACACCATATATTTT. This translates into CASSPGQGAASGNTIYF.

The J gene is TRBJ2-7, the V gene TRBV18; unclear D gene. The CDR3 is 12 residues long. Trimming left V 3 bases short and J 4 bases short, with 7 bases between. Germline V gene data show CDR1 as KGHSH and CDR2 as LQKENI. The CDR3 here is CASSPEKYEQYF. DNA for the CDR3: TGTGCCAGCTCACCGGAGAAGTACGAGCAGTACTTC. Variable domain in full (rest from reference TRBV18 and TRBJ2-7): NAGVMQNPRHLVRRRGQEARLRCSPMKGHSHVYWYRQLPEEGLKFMVYLQKENIIDESGMPKERFSAEFPKEGPSILRIQQVVRGDSAAYFCASSPEKYEQYFGPGTRLTVT.

The CDR3 region is CASSLDNPGGGELFF. CDR3 nucleotide sequence: TGTGCCAGCAGCCTAGACAACCCAGGTGGCGGGGAGCTGTTTTTT. The chain couples TRBV28 to TRBJ2-2; D is undetermined. The CDR3 contains 15 residues. From germline, CDR1 is MDHEN and CDR2 SYDVKM. Deletions cut 6 bases from V and 7 bases from J, with 18 bases between.

The chain uses TRBV10-2 and TRBJ2-1; 8 bases agree with TRBD2. V lost 3 bases, J lost 7 bases, and 5 bases stayed unmatched. The CDR3 covers 14 residues. Germline CDR1 reads WSHSY; CDR2 reads SAAADI. CDR3 nucleotides: TGCGCCAGCAGTGACCCAAGCGGGAGTAATGAGCAGTTCTTC. This translates into CASSDPSGSNEQFF.

The V call is TRBV19, the J call TRBJ1-2; weak D call: TRBD1 (6 bases). The ends were cut back, 5 bases at V and 0 bases at J, with 10 bases in the middle. Germline V CDR1 and CDR2: LNHDA, SQIVND (reference sequence). The CDR3 covers 14 residues. The CDR3 is CASSHRATNYGYTF. DNA for the CDR3: TGTGCCAGTAGTCACAGGGCCACTAACTATGGCTACACCTTC.